This T cell receptor (beta chain) emerged from a study of molecular identifiers for immune sequencing clone quantification. The CDR3 runs to 13 residues. V lost 5 bases and J lost 6, with 12 bases in between. Germline V gene sequence: CDR1 SGHNT, CDR2 YENEEA. The table lists this clonotype with a few counts. TCRdb redid the calling of the PCR reads with MiXCR, one entry per CDR3 protein. The sample consists of 50,000 or so distinct CDR3 sequences, approximately 25% of them appearing once. Sequencing was carried out using naive CD8+ T cells from blood, with Jurkat cell RNA spiked in. Subset denoted: FACS-sorted CD8+CD4-CCR7+CD45RA+ naive T cells. The receptor was derived from a human donor in good health. Some libraries in this study had Jurkat cell RNA spiked in. The chain recombines TRBV11-3 with TRBJ2-3, with a weak D call TRBD2 (5 bases). The CDR3 sequence: CASSPDSADTQYF. CDR3 bases: TGTGCCAGCAGCCCGGACTCCGCCGATACGCAGTATTTT. Drawing the rest from reference TRBV11-3 and TRBJ2-3, the complete variable domain is EAGVVQSPRYKIIEKKQPVAFWCNPISGHNTLYWYLQNLGQGPELLIRYENEEAVDDSQLPKDRFSAERLKGVDSTLKIQPAELGDSAVYLCASSPDSADTQYFGPGTRLTVL.